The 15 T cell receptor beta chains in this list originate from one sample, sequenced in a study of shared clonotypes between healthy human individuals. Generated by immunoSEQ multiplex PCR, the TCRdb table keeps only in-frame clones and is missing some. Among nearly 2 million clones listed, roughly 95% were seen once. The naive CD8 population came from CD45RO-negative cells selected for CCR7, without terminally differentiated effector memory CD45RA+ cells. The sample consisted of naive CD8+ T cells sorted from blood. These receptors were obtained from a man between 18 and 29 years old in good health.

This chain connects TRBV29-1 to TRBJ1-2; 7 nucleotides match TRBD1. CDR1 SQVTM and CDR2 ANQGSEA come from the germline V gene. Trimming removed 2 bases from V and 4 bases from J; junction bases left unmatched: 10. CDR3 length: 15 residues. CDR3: CSVENRGTISYGYTF. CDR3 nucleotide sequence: TGCAGCGTTGAAAACAGGGGAACCATTTCCTATGGCTACACCTTC. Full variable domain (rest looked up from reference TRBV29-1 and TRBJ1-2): SAVISQKPSRDICQRGTSLTIQCQVDSQVTMMFWYRQQPGQSLTLIATANQGSEATYESGFVIDKFPISRPNLTFSTLTVSNMSPEDSSIYLCSVENRGTISYGYTFGSGTRLTVV.

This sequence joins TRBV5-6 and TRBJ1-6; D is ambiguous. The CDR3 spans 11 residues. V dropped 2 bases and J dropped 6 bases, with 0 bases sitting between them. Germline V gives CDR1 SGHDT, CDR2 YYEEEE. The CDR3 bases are TGTGCCAGCAGCTTTAATTCACCCCTCCACTTT. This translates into CASSFNSPLHF.

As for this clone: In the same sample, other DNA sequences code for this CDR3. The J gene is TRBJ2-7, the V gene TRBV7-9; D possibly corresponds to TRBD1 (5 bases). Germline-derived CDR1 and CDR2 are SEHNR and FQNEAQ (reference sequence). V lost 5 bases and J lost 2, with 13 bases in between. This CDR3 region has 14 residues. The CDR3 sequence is CASSLEDSTYEQYF. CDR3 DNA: TGTGCCAGCAGCCTCGAAGACAGTACCTACGAGCAGTACTTC.

CDR3: CASRGEGAGSWPHEQYF. CDR3 sequence (DNA): TGTGCCAGCAGAGGAGAGGGGGCCGGGTCCTGGCCGCACGAGCAGTACTTC. V gene TRBV27 combines with J gene TRBJ2-7, with 7 nucleotides matching TRBD1. This CDR3 has 17 residues. Trimming took 6 bases from V and 5 from J; bases not matched to a gene: 19. CDR1 and CDR2 (germline): MNHEY, SMNVEV (reference sequence).

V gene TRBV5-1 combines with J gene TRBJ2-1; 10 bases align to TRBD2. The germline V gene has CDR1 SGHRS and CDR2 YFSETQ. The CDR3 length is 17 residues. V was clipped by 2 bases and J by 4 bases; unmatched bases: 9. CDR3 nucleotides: TGCGCCAGCAGCTTAATCCTAGCGGGGGAATTATACAATGAGCAGTTCTTC. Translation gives CASSLILAGELYNEQFF.

The CDR3 here is CAWSVGSDDTF. The CDR3, as DNA: TGTGCCTGGAGTGTAGGTTCCGACGACACCTTC. V is TRBV30 and J is TRBJ1-2; D ambiguous. The CDR3 runs 11 residues. Trimming shortened V by 0 bases and J by 12 bases, and 11 bases separated the two germline ends. CDR1 GTSNPN and CDR2 SVGIG come from the germline V gene (reference sequence). Full variable domain (missing parts from reference TRBV30 and TRBJ1-2): SQTIHQWPATLVQPVGSPLSLECTVEGTSNPNLYWYRQAAGRGLQLLFYSVGIGQISSEVPQNLSASRPQDRQFILSSKKLLLSDSGFYLCAWSVGSDDTFGSGTRLTVV.

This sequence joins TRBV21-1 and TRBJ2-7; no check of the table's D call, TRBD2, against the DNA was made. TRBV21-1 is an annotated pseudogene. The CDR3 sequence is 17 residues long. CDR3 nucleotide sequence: TGTGCCAGCAGCCGCACAGCTAGCGGGCACTCCTCCTACGAGCAGTACTTC. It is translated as CASSRTASGHSSYEQYF.

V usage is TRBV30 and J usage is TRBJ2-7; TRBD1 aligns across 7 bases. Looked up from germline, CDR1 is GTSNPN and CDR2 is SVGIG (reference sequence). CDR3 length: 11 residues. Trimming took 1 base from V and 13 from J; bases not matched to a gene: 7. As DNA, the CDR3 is TGTGCCTGGAGTGCCACAGGGGCCCCATACTTC. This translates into CAWSATGAPYF.

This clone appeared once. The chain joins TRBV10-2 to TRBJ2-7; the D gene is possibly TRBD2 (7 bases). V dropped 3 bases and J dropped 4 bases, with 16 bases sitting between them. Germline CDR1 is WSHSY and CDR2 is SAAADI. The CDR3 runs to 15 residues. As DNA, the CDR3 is TGCGCCAGCAGTGAAGGGGGGGGGCAAGCTTACGAGCAGTACTTC. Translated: CASSEGGGQAYEQYF.

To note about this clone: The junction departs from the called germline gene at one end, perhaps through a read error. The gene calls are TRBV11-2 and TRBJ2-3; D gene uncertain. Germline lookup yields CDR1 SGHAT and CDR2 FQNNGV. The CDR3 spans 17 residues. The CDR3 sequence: CASSSFGPIRSTDTQYF. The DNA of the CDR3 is TGTGCCAGCAGCTCCTTCGGCCCCATTCGCAGCACCGATACGCAGTATTTT.

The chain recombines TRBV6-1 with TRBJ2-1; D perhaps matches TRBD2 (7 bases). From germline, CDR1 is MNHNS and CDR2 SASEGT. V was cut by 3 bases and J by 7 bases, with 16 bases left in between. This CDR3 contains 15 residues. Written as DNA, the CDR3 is TGTGCCAGCAGTGATATTTCGGGGGGCGGGAATGAGCAGTTCTTC. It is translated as CASSDISGGGNEQFF.

The chain's CDR3 is CSVQFVSGNTIYF. The CDR3 DNA is TGCAGCGTTCAGTTTGTTTCTGGAAACACCATATATTTT. This chain uses TRBV29-1 with TRBJ1-3; no reliable D call. Germline V CDR1 and CDR2: SQVTM, ANQGSEA. The CDR3 consists of 13 residues. Trimming cost V 5 bases and J 1 base, with 9 bases left between them.

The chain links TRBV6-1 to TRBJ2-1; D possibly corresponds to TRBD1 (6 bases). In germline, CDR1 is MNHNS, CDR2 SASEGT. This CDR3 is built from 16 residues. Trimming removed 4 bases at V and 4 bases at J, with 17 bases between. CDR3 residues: CASSVPRQALYNEQFF. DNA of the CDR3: TGTGCCAGCAGTGTCCCCCGACAGGCTTTGTACAATGAGCAGTTCTTC.

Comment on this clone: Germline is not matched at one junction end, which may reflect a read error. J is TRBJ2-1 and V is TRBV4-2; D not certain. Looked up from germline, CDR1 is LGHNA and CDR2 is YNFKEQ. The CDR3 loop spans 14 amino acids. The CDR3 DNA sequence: TGTGCCAGCAGCCCAGATACTTCCTTCAATGAGCAGTTCTTC. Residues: CASSPDTSFNEQFF.

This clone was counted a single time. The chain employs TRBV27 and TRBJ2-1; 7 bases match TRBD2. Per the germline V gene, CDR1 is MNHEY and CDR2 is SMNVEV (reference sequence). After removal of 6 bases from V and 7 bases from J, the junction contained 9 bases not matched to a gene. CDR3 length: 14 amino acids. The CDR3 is CASSPLAGVNEQFF. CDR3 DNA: TGTGCCAGCAGCCCTCTCGCGGGGGTGAATGAGCAGTTCTTC.